A selection of T cell receptor beta chains follows, all from one sample in a study of regulatory T cells in long-lasting Graves disease. TCRdb redid the calling of the multiplex PCR reads with MiXCR, one entry per CDR3 protein. The table includes 400,000 to 500,000 distinct CDR3 sequences, about 15% detected once. These records were also assigned to another study, of T cells in Graves' hyperthyroidism and ophthalmopathy.

The source was peripheral blood mononuclear cells (PBMCs), collected at new diagnosis, from a patient treated with antithyroid drugs. The receptor set was obtained from a woman between 25 and 40 years old with Graves disease. Both conserved end residues are part of each CDR3. A D gene is named only where the DNA matches it firmly. The listing skips clone size in some rows; elsewhere it reads once, few, many or a size class.

j_call d_call v_call clone_size cdr3_length cdr3_nt cdr3_aa
TRBJ1-2 . TRBV7-9 many 14 TGTGCCAGCAGCTCAACAGGGAGAGACTATGGCTACACCTTC CASSSTGRDYGYTF
TRBJ1-1 . TRBV27 many 13 TGTGCCAGCAACTTCAGGGGAAACACTGAAGCTTTCTTT CASNFRGNTEAFF
TRBJ2-2 TRBD2 TRBV2 many 16 TGTGCCAGCAGTGAACATGGCGGGAGTACGGCCGGGGAGCTGTTTTTT CASSEHGGSTAGELFF
TRBJ1-2 TRBD1 TRBV11-2 . 14 TGTGCCAGCAGCCCCCCCGGGACAGGGGATGGCTACACCTTC CASSPPGTGDGYTF
TRBJ1-1 . TRBV14 many 14 TGTGCCAGCAGCCCGGACGGAAGGGGGACTGAAGCTTTCTTT CASSPDGRGTEAFF
TRBJ2-3 . TRBV3-1 few 16 TGTGCCAGCAGCCCACCCTGGGGCCGGGTCACAGATACGCAGTATTTT CASSPPWGRVTDTQYF
TRBJ2-1 TRBD1 TRBV6-1 . 13 TGTGCCAGCGGGACAGGGCGTAGCAATGAGCAGTTCTTC CASGTGRSNEQFF
TRBJ2-7 TRBD2 TRBV6-1 few 16 TGTGTCAGCAGTGAAGTAATCTTGCGGGAGCGATTTTGGCAGTACTTC CVSSEVILRERFWQYF
TRBJ1-1 . TRBV12-5 many 16 TGTGCTAGTGGTTTGGTACTAGGGCCCAGAGACACTGAAGCTTTCTTT CASGLVLGPRDTEAFF
TRBJ2-3 . TRBV18 many 16 TGTGCCAGCTCACCACTCCGACTAGATTCCACAGATACGCAGTATTTT CASSPLRLDSTDTQYF
TRBJ1-2 . TRBV27 few 15 TGCGCCAGCAGTTTCGGCACGATGGACAACTATGGCTACACCTTC CASSFGTMDNYGYTF
TRBJ1-1 . TRBV11-2 many 15 TGTGCCAGCAGCTTAGGGGGGGGGCCGAACACTGAAGCTTTCTTT CASSLGGGPNTEAFF
TRBJ2-7 TRBD2 TRBV13 many 16 TGTGCCAGCAGCCCCCCGGGGAGCGGGAGTTCCTACGAGCAGTACTTC CASSPPGSGSSYEQYF
TRBJ2-1 TRBD2 TRBV4-1 few 17 TGCGCCAGCAGCCGGTTTCTTCTAGCGGGAGGCGGCAATGAGCAGTTCTTC CASSRFLLAGGGNEQFF
TRBJ2-7 . TRBV3-1 many 14 TGTGCCAGCAGCCAAACCGGGACTGAGTACGAGCAGTACTTC CASSQTGTEYEQYF
TRBJ1-1 . TRBV29-1 few 11 TGCAGCGGACTGGGACTTACTGAAGCTTTCTTT CSGLGLTEAFF
TRBJ2-1 . TRBV12-3/TRBV12-4 many 16 TGTGCCAGCAGTCATAGCGGTTCCAGCTCCTACAATGAGCAGTTCTTC CASSHSGSSSYNEQFF
TRBJ2-3 TRBD2 TRBV29-1 few 14 TGCAGCGTTGATCCTAGCGGCAGCACAGATACGCAGTATTTT CSVDPSGSTDTQYF
TRBJ1-2 . TRBV27 . 13 TGTGCCAGCAGTAAAGCAGGGGTTTACAGCTACACCTTC CASSKAGVYSYTF
TRBJ2-1 . TRBV3-1 many 15 TGTGCCAGCAGCCAACGGAGACTCAACTCTATAGAGCAGTTCTTC CASSQRRLNSIEQFF
TRBJ2-7 . TRBV6-1 many 12 TGTGCCAGCTCGGTCGGAGGGCCCGAGCAGTACTTC CASSVGGPEQYF
TRBJ2-7 TRBD1 TRBV19 few 16 TGTGCCAGTAGTATAACTCCGGGACAGGTACGCTACGAGCAGTACTTC CASSITPGQVRYEQYF
TRBJ1-1 TRBD1 TRBV15 many 14 TGTGCCACCAATCCGACAGGGGGCGCATCTGAAGCTTTCTTT CATNPTGGASEAFF
TRBJ2-1 . TRBV20-1 many 15 TGCAGTGCGGCCGCCGCAGGGGACTCCTACAATGAGCAGTTCTTC CSAAAAGDSYNEQFF
TRBJ2-3 . TRBV28 many 15 TGTGCCAGCAGTTCCTCGACCGCTAGCACAGATACGCAGTATTTT CASSSSTASTDTQYF
TRBJ2-1 . TRBV27 many 14 TGTGCCAGCGCCTTTGGGGAGGCTGCTGGTGAGCAGTTCTTC CASAFGEAAGEQFF
TRBJ1-5 . TRBV9 . 15 TGTGCCAGCGCAAAAGGGGGGGGTAGCAATCAGCCCCAGCATTTT CASAKGGGSNQPQHF
TRBJ2-3 TRBD2 TRBV6-1 few 14 TGTGCCAGCATTAGACTAGCGGGAACAGATACGCAGTATTTT CASIRLAGTDTQYF
TRBJ2-3 . TRBV7-8 many 14 TGTGCCAGCAGCTCCACCGCAAGCACAGATACGCAGTATTTT CASSSTASTDTQYF
TRBJ2-5 TRBD2 TRBV7-2 . 16 TGTGCCAGCAGCTTAGGAGGGAGGGCCAGTGGGGAGACCCAGTACTTC CASSLGGRASGETQYF
TRBJ2-7 TRBD1 TRBV29-1 many 15 TGCAGCGTACTGGACAGGCGCAGGAGCTCCTACGAGCAGTACTTC CSVLDRRRSSYEQYF
TRBJ2-6 . TRBV7-3 . 16 TGTGCCAGCAGCCGGGACGGCCCCTCTGGGGCCAACGTCCTGACTTTC CASSRDGPSGANVLTF
TRBJ2-7 TRBD2 TRBV5-1 many 16 TGCGCCAGCAGCTGGGGGACTAGCGGGAGGAGGGACGAGCAGTACTTC CASSWGTSGRRDEQYF
TRBJ1-3 . TRBV5-1 many 15 TGCGCCAGCAGCTCTTCGGGGGGCTCTGGAAACACCATATATTTT CASSSSGGSGNTIYF
TRBJ2-7 . TRBV6-1 many 15 TGTGCCAGCAGTGAATCAATTGGGTCCGCCTACGAGCAGTACTTC CASSESIGSAYEQYF
TRBJ2-5 . TRBV27 many 15 TGTGCCAGCAGTTTATCCGGCAGGGATCAAGAGACCCAGTACTTC CASSLSGRDQETQYF